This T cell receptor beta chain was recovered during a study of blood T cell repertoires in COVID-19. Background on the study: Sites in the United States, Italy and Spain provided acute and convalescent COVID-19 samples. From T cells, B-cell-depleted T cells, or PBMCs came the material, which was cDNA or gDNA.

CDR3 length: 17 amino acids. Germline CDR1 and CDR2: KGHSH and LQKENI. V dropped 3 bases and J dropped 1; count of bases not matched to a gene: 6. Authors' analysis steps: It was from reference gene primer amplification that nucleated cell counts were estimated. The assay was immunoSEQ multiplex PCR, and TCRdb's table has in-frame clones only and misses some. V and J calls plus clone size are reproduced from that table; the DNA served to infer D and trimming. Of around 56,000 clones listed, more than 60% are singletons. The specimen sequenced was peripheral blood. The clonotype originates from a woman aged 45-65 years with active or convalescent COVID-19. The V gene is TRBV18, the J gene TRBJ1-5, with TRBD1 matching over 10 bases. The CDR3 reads CASSPRQGAGSNQPQHF. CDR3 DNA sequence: TGTGCCAGCTCACCCAGACAGGGGGCTGGGAGCAATCAGCCCCAGCATTTT.